This T cell receptor beta chain was identified in a study of shared clonotypes between healthy human individuals. Whole-study findings and limits: In general, naive subsets displayed greater estimated richness than memory subsets did.

As concerns this clone: The antigen is unknown.

Assay used: immunoSEQ multiplex PCR; TCRdb lists only in-frame clones, some missing. Of over 2,000,000 clones listed, 90% to 95% are singletons. Naivety among CD8 cells was defined by CD45RO negativity and positive CCR7 selection, thereby excluding terminally differentiated effector memory CD45RA+ cells. The sample consisted of naive CD8+ T cells from PBMCs. This TCR was recovered from a man younger than 30 in good health. Some clones in this sample may be carry-over from other donors' samples.

This chain's CDR3 is CASSLAFEVSDTQYF. CDR3 DNA: TGTGCCAGCAGCTTAGCGTTCGAGGTCTCAGATACGCAGTATTTT. The J gene is TRBJ2-3, the V gene TRBV7-9; D is uncertain. The V and J ends lost 0 bases and 4 bases respectively, with 11 bases between them. This CDR3 is 15 amino acids long. Germline V lookup: CDR1 SEHNR, CDR2 FQNEAQ (reference sequence).